The T cell receptor beta chain under discussion was sequenced for a study of cytomegalovirus exposure and HLA in healthy donors. Broader study findings: A further, later analysis showed that HLA-associated TCR beta chains (compared with equally common others) were more clonally expanded. Reportedly, a later analysis found an Asian-associated ancestry cluster had fewer N-insertions than the approximately 700-donor mean. The listing of 150 to 200 TCR beta chains classed them as cytomegalovirus-associated. Available immune exposure information was restricted to CMV serostatus only.

Remarks on this clone: Its antigen is unknown.

The PCR employed 60 Vbeta primers together with 13 Jbeta primers. Profiling relied on immunoSEQ multiplex PCR, and the TCRdb table lists in-frame clones only, not all of them. The sample lists about 120,000 clones, 81% occurring once. With 0 bases clipped from V and 3 bases from J, the junction kept 11 bases outside the gene matches. The CDR3 covers 18 residues. Germline values: CDR1 SGHRS, CDR2 YFSETQ. V usage is TRBV5-1 and J usage is TRBJ2-1; 8 bases agree with TRBD2. Material for sequencing was PBMCs. The TCR originated in a woman aged 25 to 39 in good health and CMV-seronegative. CDR3 loop: CASSLGDSGKALYNEQFF. Written as DNA, the CDR3 is TGCGCCAGCAGCTTGGGAGATAGCGGGAAGGCTCTCTACAATGAGCAGTTCTTC.